This record covers a single T cell receptor beta chain. Its specificity is not known. The 5'RACE method, run with constant-segment primers, produced TCR alpha and TCR beta cDNA libraries (carrying sample barcodes and UMIs). Via MiXCR, TCRdb re-called the 5' RACE reads, giving one row per CDR3 protein. The table lists 400,000 to 550,000 distinct CDR3 sequences, roughly 25% of them singletons. This sample is part of a study of T-cell memory formation after mild COVID-19. Regarding the study as a whole: Clones contracting across day 15 to 85 had a balanced CD4/CD8 profile; later expanding clones leaned CD4+. The CD4+ clones that contracted clustered mainly within CM and EM, and the CD8+ clones concentrated in EMRA. Some clones that responded were present in memory (sampled pre-infection), which suggests cross-reactive memory joined.

From germline, CDR1 is MNHNY and CDR2 SVGAGI (reference sequence). Trimming took 5 bases from V and 3 from J; bases not matched to a gene: 3. The CDR3 runs to 14 residues. The V and J genes are TRBV6-6 and TRBJ2-3, with 9 bases identical to TRBD1. This clonotype was obtained from an adult woman who had mild COVID-19 (a few samples of this study predate the infection). Cell type and time point are not known. The specimen sequenced was PBMCs or a T cell subset sorted from them (not recorded which). CDR3 sequence: CASSATGGTDTQYF. In nucleotides, the CDR3 is TGTGCCAGCAGTGCGACAGGGGGTACAGATACGCAGTATTTT.